This is a list of T cell receptor beta chains from one sample in a study of T cell responses to AZD1222 COVID-19 vaccine. Sequenced by immunoSEQ multiplex PCR; TCRdb stores in-frame clones only, minus some. The sample records 85,000 to 120,000 clones, approximately 87% being singletons. Sequences were derived from peripheral blood, sampled on day 0 of AZD1222 vaccination. All receptors derive from an adult in good health. CDR3s leave out the opening cysteine and the closing phenylalanine or tryptophan.

>TRBV4-1
ASSRAGSRNEQF
>TRBV7-9
ASSLGPIPANYGYT
>TRBV6-5
ASSYSGESNQPQH
>TRBV7-2
ASSLALHRTGEQY
>TRBV6-5
ASSYGTPFYNEQF
>TRBV5-1
ASSLGNTYEQY
>TRBV5-4
ASSPGTHDEQF
>TRBV7-2
ASSLMGGYYEQY
>TRBV7-9
ASSDPGSGTSPLH
>TRBV5-1
ASSSSSGIDNEQF
>TRBV5-1
ASSVRQGARNEQF
>TRBV7-2
ASSYKRNTEAF
>TRBV5-1
ASSSDRVVEKLF
>TRBV27
ASSFGPAVGYT
>TRBV12-3/TRBV12-4
ASSLSRDQPQH
>TRBV24-1
ATSDLTSGKQF
>TRBV7-2
ASSLDGFATNEKLF
>TRBV5-6
ASSLRAVRNQPQH
>TRBV7-2
ASSSSGLARYEQY
>TRBV19
ASDRGQGAYEQY
>TRBV12-3/TRBV12-4
ASSYQETQY
>TRBV21-1
ASSVGQGGNTIY
>TRBV28
ASGGMDHGYEQY
>TRBV7-2
ASSLDLREKLF
>TRBV5-4
ASSFDGSGNEQF
>TRBV6-5
ANGQGAQYGYT
>TRBV30
ALRDRGARTGELF
>TRBV7-8
ASSPHGQEQY
>TRBV5-1
ASSLGADNWDEKLF
>TRBV6-5
ASKYESSARGYT
>TRBV5-4
ASSLGPGDEQY